The 3 T cell receptor beta chains below come from one sample, sequenced in a study of regulatory T cells in long-lasting Graves disease. Time point specified: newly diagnosed GD, antithyroid drugs for less than 3 months. Following extraction of RNA from PBMCs, that RNA was used to make the TCR library. In building TCR beta libraries, iRepertoire HTBI primers were used together with Arm-PCR of CDR3 regions. Using its own MiXCR run on the multiplex PCR reads, TCRdb lists one record per CDR3 protein. The table records around 470,000 distinct CDR3 sequences, around 13% of them present only once. These same data were also listed under a study on T cells in Graves' hyperthyroidism and ophthalmopathy.

Material: peripheral blood mononuclear cells (PBMCs), obtained at new diagnosis, from a patient treated with antithyroid drugs. Receptor source: a woman aged 50 to 60 with Graves disease.

In its sample, this clonotype was seen many times. V is TRBV28 and J is TRBJ2-3; 10 bases align to TRBD2. The germline V gene has CDR1 MDHEN and CDR2 SYDVKM. The CDR3 is 14 amino acids. Trimming took 2 bases from V and 8 from J; bases not matched to a gene: 4. This CDR3 reads CASSLPLAGATQYF. The CDR3 coding sequence is TGTGCCAGCAGTTTACCCCTAGCGGGAGCTACGCAGTATTTT.

This clonotype was counted ten times or more. The J gene is TRBJ1-4, the V gene TRBV27; 8 bases map to TRBD1. CDR1 MNHEY and CDR2 SMNVEV come from the germline V gene (reference sequence). V was pared by 3 bases and J by 7 bases, with 22 bases of the junction left unmatched. The CDR3 consists of 20 residues. The CDR3 loop is CASSFSPGQGAQGPVEKLFF. The DNA of the CDR3 is TGTGCCAGCAGTTTTTCCCCCGGACAGGGTGCCCAGGGCCCAGTTGAAAAACTGTTTTTT.

Worth noting for this clonotype: Just one base apart from a much larger clone, this may be a read error. V usage is TRBV30 and J usage is TRBJ2-7; D unclear. The CDR3 extends over 13 amino acids. Germline CDR1 reads GTSNPN; CDR2 reads SVGIG (reference sequence). The DNA for the CDR3 is TGTGCCTGGAGACAGCCGCCGCCATACGAGCAGTGCTTC. Protein sequence: CAWRQPPPYEQCF.